This TCR beta chain was recorded in a study of T-cell memory formation after mild COVID-19. Overall study findings and caveats: CM and EM subsets held most contracting CD4+ clones; EMRA held CD8+ ones. The study detected some responding clones in pre-infection memory, suggesting cross-reactive memory joined.

The CDR3 is 14 amino acids. CDR1 and CDR2 (germline): SGHTA, FQGNSA. Losses at the gene ends were 4 bases for V and 2 bases for J; bases not matched to a gene: 5. This clonotype was detected ten times or more. Its antigen is unknown. Constant-segment-primed 5'RACE gave TCR alpha and TCR beta cDNA libraries with sample barcodes and UMIs. Using its own MiXCR run on the 5' RACE reads, TCRdb lists one record per CDR3 protein. The data show over 350,000 distinct CDR3 sequences, with roughly 15% seen just once and about 22% held by the top ten. The sequence came from a man aged 18 to 30 who had mild COVID-19 (a few samples of this study predate the infection). Cell type and time point are not known. The rearrangement joins TRBV7-2 to TRBJ2-7; 7 nucleotides agree with TRBD2. Sequenced material: PBMCs or a T cell subset sorted from them (not recorded which). The DNA for the CDR3 is TGTGCCAGCAGCTACCAGACTAGCACCTACGAGCAGTACGTC. It specifies CASSYQTSTYEQYV.